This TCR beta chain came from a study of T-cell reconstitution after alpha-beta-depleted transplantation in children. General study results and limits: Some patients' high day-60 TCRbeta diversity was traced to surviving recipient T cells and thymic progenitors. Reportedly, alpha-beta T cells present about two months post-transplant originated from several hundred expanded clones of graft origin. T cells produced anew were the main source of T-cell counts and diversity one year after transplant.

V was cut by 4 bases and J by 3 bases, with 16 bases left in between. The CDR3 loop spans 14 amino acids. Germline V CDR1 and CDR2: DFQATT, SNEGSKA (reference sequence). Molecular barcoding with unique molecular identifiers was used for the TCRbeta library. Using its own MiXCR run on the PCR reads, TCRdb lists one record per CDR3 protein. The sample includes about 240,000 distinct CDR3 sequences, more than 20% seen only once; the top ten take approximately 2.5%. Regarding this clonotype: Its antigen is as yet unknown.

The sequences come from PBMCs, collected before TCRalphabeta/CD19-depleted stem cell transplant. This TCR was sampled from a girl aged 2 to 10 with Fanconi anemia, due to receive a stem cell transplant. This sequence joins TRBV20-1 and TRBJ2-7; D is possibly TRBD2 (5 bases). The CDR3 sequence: CSAIRKVGVYEQYF. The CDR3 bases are TGCAGTGCTATAAGAAAGGTCGGGGTCTACGAGCAGTACTTC.